The 13 T cell receptor beta chains reported below all come from one sample, sequenced in a study of cytotoxic CD8 clonotypes in ibrutinib-treated CLL. Sequencing used immunoSEQ multiplex PCR; TCRdb keeps in-frame clones, though not all of them. The sample consists of roughly 63,000 clones, approximately 57% of them appearing once. Sample: PBMCs, taken after 12 months of ibrutinib treatment. These receptors all stem from a human donor with chronic lymphocytic leukemia.

This chain joins TRBV2 and TRBJ1-5, with D hard to call. Deletions cut 6 bases from V and 2 bases from J, with 20 bases between. CDR3 length equals 17 residues. Per germline, CDR1 SNHLY and CDR2 FYNNEI. CDR3 in DNA: TGTGCCAGCAGCCTCGGAGGTTGGGAGAGAGGCAATCAGCCCCAGCATTTT. Amino acid sequence: CASSLGGWERGNQPQHF.

This chain uses TRBV6-1 with TRBJ2-1; 10 nucleotides line up with TRBD1. Trimming took 4 bases from V and 6 from J; bases not matched to a gene: 3. The CDR3 is 14 amino acids. The germline gives CDR1 MNHNS, CDR2 SASEGT. The CDR3 loop is CASSGTGGVNEQFF. The CDR3 nucleotides are TGTGCCAGCAGTGGGACAGGGGGAGTCAATGAGCAGTTCTTC.

This clone was observed a few times. The chain uses TRBV28 and TRBJ2-1; 8 bases are shared with TRBD2. Germline values: CDR1 MDHEN, CDR2 SYDVKM. Trimming took 5 bases from V and 4 from J; bases not matched to a gene: 10. This CDR3 has 16 amino acids. The CDR3 sequence is CASSAPGGGPYNEQFF. The CDR3 nucleotides read TGTGCCAGCAGTGCCCCGGGGGGGGGCCCTTACAATGAGCAGTTCTTC.

The chain is built from TRBV5-4 and TRBJ1-4; D is possibly TRBD1 (5 bases). The CDR3 is made up of 14 amino acids. The germline V gene has CDR1 SGHNT and CDR2 YYREEE (reference sequence). V gave up 3 bases and J gave up 7 bases, with 13 bases separating them. CDR3: CASSYGGTTEKLFF. As DNA, the CDR3 is TGTGCCAGCAGCTACGGGGGTACAACTGAAAAACTGTTTTTT.

V gene TRBV2 combines with J gene TRBJ1-5, with a weak D call TRBD1 (6 bases). Trimming removed 5 bases from V and 0 bases from J, with 29 bases in between. CDR1 and CDR2 from the germline V gene are SNHLY and FYNNEI. CDR3 length equals 21 residues. The CDR3 protein is CASSLNPPRGLNQYSNQPQHF. CDR3 sequence (DNA): TGTGCCAGCAGTCTCAACCCGCCCAGGGGCCTTAATCAGTATAGCAATCAGCCCCAGCATTTT.

The chain has TRBV4-1 and TRBJ2-3; D possibly corresponds to TRBD2 (5 bases). The CDR3 runs to 15 residues. Germline-derived CDR1 and CDR2 are MGHRA and YSYEKL. The V end was cut by 1 base, the J end by 4 bases, with 12 bases between. DNA of the CDR3: TGCGCCAGCAGCCAAGCGGGGTTTGGTTCAGATACGCAGTATTTT. Translated: CASSQAGFGSDTQYF.

There are a few counts of this clone. The V call is TRBV6-5, the J call TRBJ2-2, with 7 bases matching TRBD1. The trim removed 0 bases at V and 7 bases at J, leaving 2 bases unmatched. The CDR3 is made up of 14 amino acids. Germline CDR1 MNHEY, CDR2 SVGAGI. CDR3 protein: CASSYSRQGGELFF. The DNA of the CDR3 is TGTGCCAGCAGTTACTCGCGACAGGGCGGGGAGCTGTTTTTT.

The chain uses TRBV5-8 and TRBJ2-3, with D tentatively TRBD1 or TRBD2 (5 bases each). Germline CDR1 and CDR2: SGHTS and YDEGEE. V was clipped by 2 bases and J by 0 bases, with 10 bases between them. The CDR3 is 15 amino acids. CDR3 region: CASSFGTDSTDTQYF. The DNA of the CDR3 is TGTGCCAGCAGCTTTGGGACGGATAGCACAGATACGCAGTATTTT.

This clone has at least ten counts. The chain carries TRBV6-5 and TRBJ1-2; the match to TRBD1 covers 9 bases. CDR3 length equals 14 residues. V shed 2 bases and J 6 bases; nucleotides not matched to a gene: 4. Germline-derived CDR1 and CDR2 are MNHEY and SVGAGI. CDR3 DNA sequence: TGTGCCAGCAGTTACCACGGACAGGGGAATGGCTACACCTTC. Amino acids: CASSYHGQGNGYTF.

This clone showed up just a few times. The chain recombines TRBV14 with TRBJ1-1; 9 nucleotides match TRBD1. In germline, CDR1 is SGHDN, CDR2 FVKESK. The CDR3 consists of 16 residues. Trimming cost V 1 base and J 5 bases; bases outside gene matches: 8. Here the CDR3 DNA reads TGTGCCAGCAGCCAAGTAGGAGGACAGGGGAGTACTGAAGCTTTCTTT. The encoded protein is CASSQVGGQGSTEAFF. Full variable domain (missing parts from reference TRBV14 and TRBJ1-1): EAGVTQFPSHSVIEKGQTVTLRCDPISGHDNLYWYRRVMGKEIKFLLHFVKESKQDESGMPNNRFLAERTGGTYSTLKVQPAELEDSGVYFCASSQVGGQGSTEAFFGQGTRLTVV.

The chain has TRBV5-6 and TRBJ1-1; 7 positions match TRBD1. Germline V lookup: CDR1 SGHDT, CDR2 YYEEEE. This CDR3 contains 16 residues. Losses at the gene ends were 4 bases for V and 3 bases for J; bases not matched to a gene: 12. The CDR3 spells CASSASGTALDTEAFF. The DNA for the CDR3 is TGTGCCAGCAGCGCCTCCGGGACAGCTTTAGACACTGAAGCTTTCTTT.

This chain uses TRBV13 with TRBJ1-3; no reliable D call. Trimming left V 5 bases short and J 0 bases short, with 14 bases between. The CDR3 runs to 16 residues. From germline, CDR1 is PRHDT and CDR2 FYEKMQ (reference sequence). The CDR3: CASSKRGSFSGNTIYF. As DNA, the CDR3 is TGTGCCAGCAGCAAGAGAGGGTCCTTCTCTGGAAACACCATATATTTT.

This chain joins TRBV7-8 and TRBJ2-5; TRBD1 aligns across 10 bases. Looked up from germline, CDR1 is SGHVS and CDR2 is FQNEAQ. Trimming cost V 7 bases and J 3 bases; bases outside gene matches: 5. The CDR3 loop spans 14 amino acids. The DNA for the CDR3 is TGTGCCAGCACTGGACAGGGGGGAAAAGAGACCCAGTACTTC. It translates to CASTGQGGKETQYF.